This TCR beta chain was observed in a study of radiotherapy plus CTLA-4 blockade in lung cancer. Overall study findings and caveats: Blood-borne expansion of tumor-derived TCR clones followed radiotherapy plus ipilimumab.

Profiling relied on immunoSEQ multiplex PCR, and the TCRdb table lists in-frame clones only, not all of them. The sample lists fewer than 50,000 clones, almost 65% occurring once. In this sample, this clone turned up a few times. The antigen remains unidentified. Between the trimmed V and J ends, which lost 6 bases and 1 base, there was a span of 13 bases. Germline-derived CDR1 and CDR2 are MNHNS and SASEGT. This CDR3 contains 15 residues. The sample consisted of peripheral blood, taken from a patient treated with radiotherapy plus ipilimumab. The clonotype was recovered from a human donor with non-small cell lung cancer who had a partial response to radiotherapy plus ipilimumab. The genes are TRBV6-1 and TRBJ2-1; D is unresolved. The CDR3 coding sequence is TGTGCCAGCAGCATCTACAGAACTTCCTACAATGAGCAGTTCTTC. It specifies CASSIYRTSYNEQFF.